This T cell receptor beta chain stems from a study of CD8 T cells in Susac syndrome. Losses at the gene ends were 5 bases for V and 4 bases for J; bases not matched to a gene: 4. CDR1 is MNHEY, CDR2 SMNVEV, per germline (reference sequence). The CDR3 has 14 residues. RNA, at about 0.5 to 1 ug, was reverse transcribed with random hexamers. The CDR3 of TCR beta was amplified by immunoSEQ multiplex PCR across 54 Vbeta and 13 Jbeta. In TCRdb, the immunoSEQ multiplex PCR reads were re-called with MiXCR into one record per CDR3 protein. The sample shows 210,000 or so distinct CDR3 sequences, about 94% of them seen only once.

This rearrangement joins TRBV27 to TRBJ1-4, with TRBD1 matching over 7 bases. Sequenced sample: CD8+ T cells from PBMCs. This TCR was recovered from a human donor with multiple sclerosis. CDR3 in DNA: TGTGCCAGCAGTCCCAGGGGGAATAATGAAAAACTGTTTTTT. It yields the protein CASSPRGNNEKLFF. The entire variable domain, with the rest obtained from reference TRBV27 and TRBJ1-4, is as follows: EAQVTQNPRYLITVTGKKLTVTCSQNMNHEYMSWYRQDPGLGLRQIYYSMNVEVTDKGDVPEGYKVSRKEKRNFPLILESPSPNQTSLYFCASSPRGNNEKLFFGSGTQLSVL.